This TCR beta chain was retrieved from a study of T cell responses to AZD1222 COVID-19 vaccine. Whole-study findings and limits: CD4 TCRs covered the whole spike, strongest at regions 160-218 and 743-854.

This clone was observed a handful of times. What it binds is not known. Trimming stripped 2 bases from V and 4 bases from J, with 11 bases between. Per germline, CDR1 ENHRY and CDR2 SYGVKD. The CDR3 extends over 14 amino acids. Sequenced by immunoSEQ multiplex PCR; TCRdb stores in-frame clones only, minus some. Among approximately 50,000 clones, 70% to 90% were seen once, and the ten largest hold about 7%. The J gene is TRBJ2-5, the V gene TRBV10-3; D gene uncertain. Sequenced here: peripheral blood, sampled 28 days after the second AZD1222 dose. This sequence originates from an adult who received the AZD1222 COVID-19 vaccine. The CDR3 DNA is TGTGCCATCAGTGAGGCTACGTATGGAGAGACCCAGTACTTC. This sequence encodes CAISEATYGETQYF.